What follows is one TCR beta chain and its context. The data originate from a study of blood T cell repertoires in COVID-19. The overall study: Donors in the United States, Italy and Spain gave samples during acute or convalescent COVID-19.

The assay was immunoSEQ multiplex PCR, and TCRdb's table has in-frame clones only and misses some. Altogether over 300,000 clones are present, roughly 90% being singletons, with the ten largest covering over 0.9%. Trimming removed 0 bases at V and 1 base at J, with 4 bases between. CDR1 LNHNV and CDR2 YYDKDF come from the germline V gene (reference sequence). The CDR3 totals 14 residues. The participants were between 18 and 89 years old and came from some 23 US areas. The chain is built from TRBV15 and TRBJ1-5; D call uncertain. This receptor was identified in a woman younger than 45 with acute COVID-19. The material sequenced was PBMCs or T cells enriched from blood (not recorded which). The CDR3 bases are TGTGCCACCAGCAGAGAACAGAGCAATCAGCCCCAGCATTTT. Residues: CATSREQSNQPQHF.